This T cell receptor (beta chain) comes out of a study of blood T cell repertoires in COVID-19. In the study overall: The samples span acute and convalescent COVID-19 from the United States, Italy and Spain.

Study processing details: Estimation of nucleated cell counts was performed using reference gene primer amplification. Assay used: immunoSEQ multiplex PCR; TCRdb lists only in-frame clones, some missing. V and J calls and clone size are copied from that table; D and trimming were computed from the DNA. The table shows approximately 140,000 clones, with about four fifths occurring only once. Germline CDR1 and CDR2: SGHDT and YYEEEE. The trim removed 1 base at V and 7 bases at J, leaving 7 bases unmatched. The CDR3 contains 15 residues. The chain has TRBV5-6 and TRBJ2-1; the match to TRBD1 covers 8 bases. The source is a human donor with acute or convalescent COVID-19. The donor label of this sample is uncertain. The sequencing sample was made of peripheral blood. The CDR3 spells CASSLTRDRSNEQFF. The CDR3 nucleotides read TGTGCCAGCAGCTTGACCCGGGACAGGTCGAATGAGCAGTTCTTC.